Listed below are T cell receptor beta chains from one sample, sequenced in a study of blood T cell repertoires in COVID-19. The data were produced by immunoSEQ multiplex PCR, yet TCRdb's version contains in-frame clones alone and is incomplete. Of 240,000 or so clones in the sample, 86% were seen once. The source material was peripheral blood. All receptors come from an elderly man with acute or convalescent COVID-19. Both conserved end residues are part of each CDR3. D genes are given only for firm matches. Clone size is given for some rows only: seen once, a few or many times, or a class if the clone is expanded.

>.|TRBJ1-6|TRBV9|TRBD1
CASSVTGERSPLHF
TGTGCCAGCAGCGTAACAGGGGAGAGGTCACCCCTCCACTTT
>.|TRBJ1-4|TRBV6-5|.
CASSGLGEKLFF
TGTGCCAGCTCCGGACTCGGAGAAAAACTGTTTTTT
>.|TRBJ1-5|TRBV7-9|.
CASSLSSAAQPQHF
TGTGCCAGCAGCTTAAGTTCGGCGGCTCAGCCCCAGCATTTT
>once|TRBJ2-1|TRBV20-1|.
CSAELGYEQFF
TGCAGTGCTGAACTAGGCTATGAGCAGTTCTTC
>.|TRBJ2-3|TRBV29-1|TRBD1
CSVEAGTGSRDTQYF
TGCAGCGTTGAAGCCGGGACAGGGAGTCGTGATACGCAGTATTTT
>once|TRBJ1-4|TRBV6-2/TRBV6-3|.
CASSFGTTNEKLFF
TGTGCCAGCAGTTTCGGTACAACTAATGAAAAACTGTTTTTT
>.|TRBJ2-5|TRBV3-1/TRBV3-2|TRBD2
CASSQDGLAVRQETQYF
TGTGCCAGCAGCCAAGATGGGCTAGCGGTTCGCCAAGAGACCCAGTACTTC
>.|TRBJ1-6|TRBV11-3|.
CASSSRRDINSPLHF
TGTGCCAGCAGCTCACGCCGGGACATCAATTCACCCCTCCACTTT
>once|TRBJ1-4|TRBV7-9|.
CASSLTAMKTNEKLFF
TGTGCCAGCAGCTTAACTGCGATGAAAACTAATGAAAAACTGTTTTTT
>.|TRBJ2-2|TRBV7-3|TRBD1
CASSLWGTGATGELFF
TGTGCCAGCAGCTTGTGGGGAACAGGGGCAACCGGGGAGCTGTTTTTT
>.|TRBJ2-7|TRBV29-1|TRBD1
CSVEGDDRGHHEQYF
TGCAGCGTTGAAGGTGATGACAGGGGGCACCACGAGCAGTACTTC
>once|TRBJ2-2|TRBV28|.
CASSSTGENTGELFF
TGTGCCAGCAGTTCCACAGGCGAGAACACCGGGGAGCTGTTTTTT
>.|TRBJ2-3|TRBV19|.
CASRLAELDTDTQYF
TGTGCCAGTAGACTAGCCGAGCTAGACACAGATACGCAGTATTTT
>.|TRBJ1-5|TRBV14|TRBD1
CASSSPGQINQPQHF
TGTGCCAGCAGCTCCCCGGGACAGATCAATCAGCCCCAGCATTTT
>.|TRBJ1-6|TRBV11-3|TRBD1
CASSRSGTGSPLHF
TGTGCCAGCAGCAGAAGTGGGACAGGTTCACCCCTCCACTTT
>.|TRBJ2-7|TRBV15|TRBD1
CATSRPGTGNYEQYF
TGTGCCACCAGCAGACCCGGGACAGGTAACTACGAGCAGTACTTC
>.|TRBJ2-5|TRBV14|.
CASSQFERETQYF
TGTGCCAGCAGCCAATTCGAGAGGGAGACCCAGTACTTC
>.|TRBJ1-2|TRBV28|.
CASSSTGYGYTF
TGTGCCAGCAGTTCAACAGGGTATGGCTACACCTTC
>few|TRBJ2-3|TRBV11-2|.
CASSPRTPADTQYF
TGTGCCAGCAGCCCTCGGACTCCCGCCGATACGCAGTATTTT
>.|TRBJ1-2|TRBV7-8|TRBD1
CASSPLDRASYTF
TGTGCCAGCAGCCCCTTGGACAGGGCTAGCTACACCTTC
>.|TRBJ2-1|TRBV5-4|TRBD2
CASSPGRGGLAGNNEQFF
TGTGCCAGCAGCCCCGGTCGCGGGGGGCTGGCGGGGAACAATGAGCAGTTCTTC
>few|TRBJ1-6|TRBV5-4|.
CASSLIQGGSPLHF
TGTGCCAGCAGCTTGATTCAGGGTGGATCACCCCTCCACTTT
>.|TRBJ2-7|TRBV15|.
CATSREGGVQYF
TGTGCCACCAGCAGAGAGGGGGGAGTGCAGTACTTC
>.|TRBJ2-7|TRBV28|TRBD1
CASSLSRTGVSYEQYF
TGTGCCAGCAGTTTATCTCGGACAGGAGTCTCCTACGAGCAGTACTTC
>once|TRBJ2-7|TRBV3-1/TRBV3-2|TRBD1
CASSPPDRDTYEQYF
TGTGCCAGCAGCCCCCCGGACAGGGATACCTACGAGCAGTACTTC
>.|TRBJ1-1|TRBV1|.
CTSSLGTGGAWFVAFF
TGCACCAGCAGCCTCGGAACAGGGGGCGCTTGGTTCGTTGCTTTCTTT
>.|TRBJ1-5|TRBV5-6|TRBD1
CASAHRGSNQPQHF
TGTGCCAGCGCCCACAGGGGTTCCAATCAGCCCCAGCATTTT
>once|TRBJ1-2|TRBV19|.
CASSITGTLTNYGYTF
TGTGCCAGTAGTATTACTGGGACTTTAACTAACTATGGCTACACCTTC
>many|TRBJ2-7|TRBV14|.
CASSQVMGLTYEQYF
TGTGCCAGCAGCCAAGTCATGGGCCTTACCTACGAGCAGTACTTC
>.|TRBJ2-2|TRBV28|TRBD1
CASSPGGNTGELFF
TGTGCCAGCAGTCCAGGGGGTAACACCGGGGAGCTGTTTTTT
>.|TRBJ2-3|TRBV2|.
CASSERDRRPRDTQYF
TGTGCCAGCAGTGAGAGAGACAGACGGCCCCGGGATACGCAGTATTTT
>.|TRBJ2-1|TRBV19|.
CASSIGPQLGSYNEQFF
TGTGCCAGTAGTATAGGGCCACAGCTGGGCTCCTACAATGAGCAGTTCTTC
>.|TRBJ1-1|TRBV3-1/TRBV3-2|TRBD1
CASSHTGTENTEAFF
TGTGCCAGCAGCCATACCGGGACAGAGAACACTGAAGCTTTCTTT
>.|TRBJ1-4|TRBV28|TRBD1
CASSPRQGNEKLFF
TGTGCCAGCAGTCCTCGACAGGGTAATGAAAAACTGTTTTTT
>.|TRBJ1-1|TRBV7-2|TRBD1
CASSSFGTANTEAFF
TGTGCCAGCAGCTCCTTCGGGACAGCAAACACTGAAGCTTTCTTT
>.|TRBJ1-4|TRBV18|.
CASSPGAQDKLFF
TGTGCCAGCTCACCAGGGGCCCAGGATAAACTGTTTTTT
>.|TRBJ2-4|TRBV9|.
CASSVGKGGKNIQYF
TGTGCCAGCAGCGTAGGGAAGGGAGGTAAAAACATTCAGTACTTC
>few|TRBJ1-3|TRBV12-3/TRBV12-4|.
CASNQGTGNTIYF
TGTGCCAGCAATCAGGGTACTGGAAACACCATATATTTT
>.|TRBJ1-1|TRBV11-2|TRBD1
CASSFDGQGLGLAEAFF
TGTGCCAGCAGCTTTGATGGACAGGGGTTAGGTTTAGCTGAAGCTTTCTTT
>few|TRBJ2-1|TRBV12-5|TRBD2
CASALSGRAHEQFF
TGTGCTAGTGCCCTTAGCGGGAGGGCCCATGAGCAGTTCTTC
>.|TRBJ2-3|TRBV6-5|TRBD2
CASRGLVGDTQYF
TGTGCCAGCAGGGGACTAGTAGGAGATACGCAGTATTTT